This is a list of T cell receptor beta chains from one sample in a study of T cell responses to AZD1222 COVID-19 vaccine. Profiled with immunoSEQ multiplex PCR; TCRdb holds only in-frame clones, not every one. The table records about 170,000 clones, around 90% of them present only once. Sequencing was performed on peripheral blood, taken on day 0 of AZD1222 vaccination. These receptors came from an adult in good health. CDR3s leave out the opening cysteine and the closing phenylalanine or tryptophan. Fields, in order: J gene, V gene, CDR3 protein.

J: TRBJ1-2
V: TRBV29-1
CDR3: SVGQGAFYGYT

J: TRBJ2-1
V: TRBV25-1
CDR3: ASSELTSGYNEQF

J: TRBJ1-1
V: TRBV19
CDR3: ASSPVGQVEAF

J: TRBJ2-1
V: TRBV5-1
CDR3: ASSLEGSIGNEQF

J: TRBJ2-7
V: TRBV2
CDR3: ASSDGRLYEQY

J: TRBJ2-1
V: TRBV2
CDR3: ASSIAELGVNEQF

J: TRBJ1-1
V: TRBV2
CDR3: ASGIGQGAKKEAF

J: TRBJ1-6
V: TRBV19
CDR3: ASSPGLNNSPLH

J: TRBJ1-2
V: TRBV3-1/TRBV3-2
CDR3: ASSQEAAGGNYGYT

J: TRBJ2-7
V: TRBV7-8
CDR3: ASSLWDPRDEQY

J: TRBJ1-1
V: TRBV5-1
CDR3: ASSFGKVNTEAF

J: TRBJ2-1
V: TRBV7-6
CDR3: ASSLEQSSYNEQF

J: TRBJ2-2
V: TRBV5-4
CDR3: ASGGTGRTGELF

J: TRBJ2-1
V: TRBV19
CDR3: ASSWLAGKNEQF

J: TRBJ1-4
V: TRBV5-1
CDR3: ASSPGQEYEKLF

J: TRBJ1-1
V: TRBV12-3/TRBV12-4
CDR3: ASSLGHNTEAF

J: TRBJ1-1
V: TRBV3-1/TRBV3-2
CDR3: ASSQDRITLH

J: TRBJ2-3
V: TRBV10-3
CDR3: AISDPSGSTDTQY

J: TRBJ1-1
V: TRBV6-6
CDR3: ASSLQGANTEAF

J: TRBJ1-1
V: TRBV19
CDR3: ASSPGTRGTEAF

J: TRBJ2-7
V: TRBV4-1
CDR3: ASSFRDRASYEQY

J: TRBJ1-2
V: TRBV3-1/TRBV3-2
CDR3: ASSQETGNYGYT

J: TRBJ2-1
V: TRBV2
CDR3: ASSKGVQGSNEQF